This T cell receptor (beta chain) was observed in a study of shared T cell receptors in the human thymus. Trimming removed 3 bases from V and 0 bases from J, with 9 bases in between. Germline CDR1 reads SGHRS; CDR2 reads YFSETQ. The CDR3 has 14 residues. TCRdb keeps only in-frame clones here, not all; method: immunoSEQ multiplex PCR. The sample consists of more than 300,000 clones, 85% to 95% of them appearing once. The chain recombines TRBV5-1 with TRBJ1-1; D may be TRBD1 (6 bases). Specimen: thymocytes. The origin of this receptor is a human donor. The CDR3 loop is CASSYRELNTEAFF. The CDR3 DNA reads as TGCGCCAGCAGCTACAGGGAACTGAACACTGAAGCTTTCTTT.